A single sample is the source of the 19 T cell receptor beta chains below, sequenced in a study of glioma-infiltrating T cells. Using RNA template, CDR3s of TCR alpha and beta were amplified with iRepertoire arm-PCR. Via MiXCR, TCRdb re-called the multiplex PCR reads, giving one row per CDR3 protein. This table has some 180,000 distinct CDR3 sequences, roughly a third appearing once. Sequencing was carried out using glioma tissue, nonneoplastic brain tissue, or PBMCs (not recorded which). The receptors here all came from a human donor with low-grade glioma or glioblastoma, undergoing nonglioma brain surgery, or in good health (not recorded which).

This clonotype was found many times. In DNA, the CDR3 is TGTGCCAGCAGCCAGCTTCCCGGGACCGAGCAGTTCTTC. Translated, it gives CASSQLPGTEQFF. V gene TRBV3-1 combines with J gene TRBJ2-1; D is tentatively TRBD1 or TRBD2 (5 bases each). Between the trimmed V and J ends, which lost 3 bases and 10 bases, there was a span of 13 bases. The germline V gene encodes CDR1 LGHDT and CDR2 YNNKEL (reference sequence). The CDR3 extends over 13 amino acids.

The rearrangement uses TRBV30 and TRBJ1-3; the D is unclear. The V gene's germline CDR1 is GTSNPN and CDR2 SVGIG (reference sequence). The V and J ends lost 3 bases and 0 bases respectively, with 6 bases between them. The CDR3 totals 13 residues. CDR3 sequence: CAWSGLSGNTIYF. The CDR3 DNA reads as TGTGCCTGGAGCGGGCTCTCTGGAAACACCATATATTTT.

In regard to this clonotype: Being one base from a much bigger clone, this may be a read error. In this CDR3 the conserved last residue, phenylalanine or tryptophan, is missing, so a read error is likely. The chain couples TRBV5-1 to TRBJ2-7; TRBD2 agrees at 15 bases. This CDR3 spans 15 amino acids. The ends lost 3 bases at V and 4 bases at J; junction bases unmatched: 2. Per the germline V gene, CDR1 is SGHRS and CDR2 is YFSETQ. For the CDR3, the DNA is TGCGCCAGCAGCTGGACTAGCGGGAGGGAGTACGAGCAGTACTCC. Amino acid sequence: CASSWTSGREYEQYS.

This clonotype was observed at least ten times. This sequence joins TRBV14 and TRBJ2-7; 8 bases are a match to TRBD2. CDR3 size: 15 residues. Germline-derived CDR1 and CDR2 are SGHDN and FVKESK. With V trimmed by 1 base and J by 1 base, 3 bases remained unmatched. The CDR3 protein is CASSQALAGSYEQYF. In DNA, the CDR3 is TGTGCCAGCAGCCAAGCTCTAGCGGGTTCCTACGAGCAGTACTTC.

The V gene is TRBV5-1, the J gene TRBJ2-3, with D maybe TRBD2 (5 bases). Germline V gives CDR1 SGHRS, CDR2 YFSETQ. Trimming pared 0 bases from V and 4 bases from J, leaving 9 bases between. The CDR3 is 14 amino acids. The DNA for the CDR3 is TGCGCCAGCAGCTTGGGAGGGAATCCAGATACGCAGTATTTT. Translation: CASSLGGNPDTQYF.

This clonotype has ten or more counts. The chain is built from TRBV4-1 and TRBJ1-6; possible D gene TRBD1, 5 bases. The germline V gene has CDR1 MGHRA and CDR2 YSYEKL. The CDR3 runs 13 residues. Trimming left V 4 bases short and J 10 bases short, with 11 bases between. The CDR3 bases are TGCGCCAGCAGCCCCCGGGGCAACTCACCCCTCCACTTT. As protein: CASSPRGNSPLHF.

This clonotype occurred many times. This chain links TRBV6-2 or TRBV6-3 with TRBJ2-7; TRBD2 might be the D (5 bases). Trimming stripped 0 bases from V and 1 base from J, with 13 bases between. This CDR3 contains 16 residues. CDR1 is MNHEY and CDR2 is SVGEGT in the germline V gene. The CDR3 spells CASSYSRRRGSYEQYF. CDR3 bases: TGTGCCAGCAGTTACTCGAGAAGACGGGGTTCCTACGAGCAGTACTTC.

This chain joins TRBV11-2 and TRBJ2-3; TRBD2 matches at 10 bases. Germline V CDR1 and CDR2: SGHAT, FQNNGV. The CDR3 is 14 residues long. J was trimmed by 4 bases and V by 5 bases; bases with no gene match: 3. The chain's CDR3 is CASSIAGGADTQYF. The CDR3 coding sequence is TGTGCCAGCAGCATAGCGGGAGGCGCAGATACGCAGTATTTT.

At least ten counts were recorded for this clonotype. The chain employs TRBV6-2 or TRBV6-3 and TRBJ2-1, with D tentatively TRBD1 or TRBD2 (5 bases each). V lost 7 bases, J lost 0 bases, and 19 bases lay in between. The germline V gene has CDR1 MNHEY and CDR2 SVGEGT. The CDR3 has 17 residues. The CDR3 reads CASTTRGVYLSYNEQFF. As DNA, the CDR3 is TGTGCCAGCACCACCCGAGGGGTATACCTCTCCTACAATGAGCAGTTCTTC.

Note on this clonotype: Possible read error: a much larger clone is one base away. It is likely a read error, because the conserved phenylalanine at the end of the CDR3 is missing. The genes are TRBV7-6 and TRBJ2-2, with D possibly being TRBD1 (5 bases). Deletions cut 0 bases from V and 3 bases from J, with 11 bases between. This CDR3 contains 16 residues. Germline V gene data show CDR1 as SGHVS and CDR2 as FNYEAQ. The CDR3 DNA follows: TGTGCCAGCAGCTTAGCGCCAGGGTCGGACACCGGGGAGCTGTTTCTT. Residues: CASSLAPGSDTGELFL.

This clonotype has at least ten counts. V is TRBV28 and J is TRBJ2-1, with a possible D match to TRBD2 (6 bases). The CDR3 sequence is 16 residues long. The germline CDR1 and CDR2 sequences are MDHEN and SYDVKM. V lost 5 bases and J 2 bases, leaving 16 bases between the germline ends. In nucleotides, the CDR3 is TGTGCCAGCAGTCCCCGAGCGGGCTTTGCCTACAATGAGCAGTTCTTC. It translates to CASSPRAGFAYNEQFF.

This chain uses TRBV19 with TRBJ2-1, with D unresolved. Trimming stripped 10 bases from V and 2 bases from J, with 12 bases between. CDR3 length: 13 residues. Germline values: CDR1 LNHDA, CDR2 SQIVND (reference sequence). In DNA, the CDR3 is TGTGCCACCTCGCTTGGGACCTACAATGAGCAGTTCTTC. Encoded protein: CATSLGTYNEQFF.

Remarks on this clonotype: This clone may be a read error of a much larger clone one base away. The V gene is TRBV7-2, the J gene TRBJ2-1; the match to TRBD2 covers 12 bases. The CDR3 contains 16 residues. CDR1 and CDR2 from the germline V gene are SGHTA and FQGNSA. The ends lost 5 bases at V and 11 bases at J; junction bases unmatched: 13. In DNA form, the CDR3 reads TGTGCCAGCAGCGGGTTCAAGACTAGCGGGAGCGGTAAGCAGTTCTTC. It is translated as CASSGFKTSGSGKQFF.

CDR3 sequence reads: CASIQSHREDLDGYTF. The CDR3 DNA sequence: TGTGCCAGCATACAGTCGCACAGGGAAGATTTGGATGGCTACACCTTC. The V gene is TRBV27, the J gene TRBJ1-2; D might be TRBD1 (6 bases). V lost 7 bases and J lost 6, with 24 bases in between. CDR1 MNHEY and CDR2 SMNVEV come from the germline V gene (reference sequence). The CDR3 length is 16 residues.

Notes on this clonotype: With a much larger clone just one base away, this may be a read error. Written as DNA, the CDR3 is TGTGCTAGTGGTGTATATCCTGGGACTAGCGGGAACACCGGGGAGCTGTTTTTT. It encodes CASGVYPGTSGNTGELFF. This chain uses TRBV12-5 with TRBJ2-2; 11 nucleotides align to TRBD2. V lost 5 bases, J lost 1 base, and 9 bases stayed unmatched. CDR3 length: 18 residues. Germline V gene data show CDR1 as LGHNT and CDR2 as FRNRAP.

This clonotype was counted ten times or more. The CDR3 spells CASSPSAAKETQYF. The CDR3 DNA follows: TGTGCCAGCTCACCTTCGGCAGCCAAAGAGACCCAGTACTTC. The chain recombines TRBV18 with TRBJ2-5; D uncertain. The germline V gene has CDR1 KGHSH and CDR2 LQKENI. The length of the CDR3 is 14 residues. Trimming took 3 bases from V and 3 from J, leaving 11 bases between them.

This clonotype has at least ten counts. The chain uses TRBV6-2 or TRBV6-3 and TRBJ2-2, with D hard to call. This CDR3 contains 14 residues. V gave up 4 bases and J gave up 1 base, with 7 bases separating them. Germline assignment: CDR1 MNHEY and CDR2 SVGEGT. DNA for the CDR3: TGTGCCAGCAGTTCAGGTTTGAACACCGGGGAGCTGTTTTTT. Its translation is CASSSGLNTGELFF.

As for this clonotype: A much larger clonotype is one base distant, so this may be a read error. This chain uses TRBV20-1 with TRBJ1-5; 12 bases are a match to TRBD1. Germline CDR1 reads DFQATT; CDR2 reads SNEGSKA (reference sequence). The CDR3 extends over 13 amino acids. DNA for the CDR3: TGCAGTGCAGGGACAGGGGGCTTTCAGCCCCGGCATTTT. This codes for CSAGTGGFQPRHF.

This clonotype was detected ten times or more. This sequence joins TRBV6-5 and TRBJ2-3, with D tentatively TRBD2 (5 bases). Germline V gene lookup returns CDR1 MNHEY and CDR2 SVGAGI. Trimming cost V 0 bases and J 6 bases, with 16 bases left between them. This CDR3 contains 16 residues. In nucleotides, the CDR3 is TGTGCCAGCAGTTACTCTTCGCGGTTACCGGGGGATACGCAGTATTTT. It codes for CASSYSSRLPGDTQYF.